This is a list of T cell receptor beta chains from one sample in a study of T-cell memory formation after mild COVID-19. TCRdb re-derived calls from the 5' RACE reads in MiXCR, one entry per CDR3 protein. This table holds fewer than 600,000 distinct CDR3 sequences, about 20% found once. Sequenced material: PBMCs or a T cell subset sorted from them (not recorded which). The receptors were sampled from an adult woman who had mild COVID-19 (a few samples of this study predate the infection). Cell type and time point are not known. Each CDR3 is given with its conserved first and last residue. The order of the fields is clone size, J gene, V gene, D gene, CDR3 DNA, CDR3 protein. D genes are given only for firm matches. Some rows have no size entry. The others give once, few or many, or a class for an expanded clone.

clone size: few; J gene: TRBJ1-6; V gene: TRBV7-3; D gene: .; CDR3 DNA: TGTGCCAGCAGCGAAAGGGGAATAAGCTCACCCCTCCACTTT; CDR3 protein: CASSERGISSPLHF
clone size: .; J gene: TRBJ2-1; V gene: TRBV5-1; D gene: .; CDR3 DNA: TGCGCCAGCAGCTTACAGGACCACACCTACAATGAGCAGTTCTTC; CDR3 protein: CASSLQDHTYNEQFF
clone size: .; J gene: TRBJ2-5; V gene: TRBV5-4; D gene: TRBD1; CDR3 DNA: TGTGCCAGCAGCTTGGCGGAACAGGGGGCGATAAAGACCCAGTACTTC; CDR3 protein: CASSLAEQGAIKTQYF
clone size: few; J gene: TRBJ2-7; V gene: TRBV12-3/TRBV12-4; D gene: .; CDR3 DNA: TGTGCCAGCAGTTTAGCAGGTCTGTACGAGCAGTACTTC; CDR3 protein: CASSLAGLYEQYF
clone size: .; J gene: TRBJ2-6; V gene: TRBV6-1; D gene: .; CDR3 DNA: TGTGCCAGCAGCCCCAGGGGGACTATACCGGGACAGAGCTCTGGGGCCAACGTCCTGACTTTC; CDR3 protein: CASSPRGTIPGQSSGANVLTF
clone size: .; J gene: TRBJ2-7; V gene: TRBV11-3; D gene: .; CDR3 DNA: TGTGCCAGCAGCGGACAGTGGTCCTCCTACGAGCAGTACTTC; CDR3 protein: CASSGQWSSYEQYF
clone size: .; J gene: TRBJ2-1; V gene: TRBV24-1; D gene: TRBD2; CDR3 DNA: TGTGCCACCAGTGATCGGACTAGCGGGGTGTACAATGAGCAGTTCTTC; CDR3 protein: CATSDRTSGVYNEQFF
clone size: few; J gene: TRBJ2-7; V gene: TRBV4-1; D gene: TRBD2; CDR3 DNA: TGCGCCAGCAGCCAGGGCGGGAGGCGCGAGCAGTACTTC; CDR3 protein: CASSQGGRREQYF
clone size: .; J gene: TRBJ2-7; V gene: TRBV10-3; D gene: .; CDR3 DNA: TGTGCCATCAGTGTGCAGGGACCCTACGAGCAGTACTTC; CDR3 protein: CAISVQGPYEQYF
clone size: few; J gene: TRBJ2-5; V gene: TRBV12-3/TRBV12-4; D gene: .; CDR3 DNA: TGTGCCAGCAGTTTAGTTCAGGGGAGAGAGACCCAGTACTTC; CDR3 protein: CASSLVQGRETQYF
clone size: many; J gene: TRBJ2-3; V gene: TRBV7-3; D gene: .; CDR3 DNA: TGTGCCAGCAGCGTTGGGCCCACAGATACGCAGTATTTT; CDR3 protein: CASSVGPTDTQYF
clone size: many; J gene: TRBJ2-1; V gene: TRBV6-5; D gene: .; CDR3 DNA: TGTGCCAGCCTAGGTCTTCGCAATGAGCAGTTCTTC; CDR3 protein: CASLGLRNEQFF
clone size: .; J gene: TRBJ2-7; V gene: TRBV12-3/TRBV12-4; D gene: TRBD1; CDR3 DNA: TGTGCCAGCAGTGTGTATGGGACAGGGGGCTACGAGCAGTACTTC; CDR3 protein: CASSVYGTGGYEQYF
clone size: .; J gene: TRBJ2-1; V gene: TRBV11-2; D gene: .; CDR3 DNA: TGTGCCAGCAGCATAGACACAAGCTCCTACAATGAGCAGTTCTTC; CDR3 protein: CASSIDTSSYNEQFF
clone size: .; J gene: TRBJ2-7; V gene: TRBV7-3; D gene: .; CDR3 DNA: TGTGCCAGCAGCTCTGTCCCGGCGGGTTCCTACGAGCAGTACTTC; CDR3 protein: CASSSVPAGSYEQYF
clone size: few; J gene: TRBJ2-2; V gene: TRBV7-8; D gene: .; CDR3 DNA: TGTGCCAGCATGACAGGATGGAACACCGGGGAGCTGTTTTTT; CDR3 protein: CASMTGWNTGELFF
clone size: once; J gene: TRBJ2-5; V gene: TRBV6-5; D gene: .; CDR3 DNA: TGTGCCAGCAGTTCCCCGGGACATCTAAGGACCCAGTACTTC; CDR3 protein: CASSSPGHLRTQYF
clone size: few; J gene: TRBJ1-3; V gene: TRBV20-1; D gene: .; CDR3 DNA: TGCAGTGCTAGAGAGTTTGGTGACTCTGGAAACACCATATATTTT; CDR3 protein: CSAREFGDSGNTIYF
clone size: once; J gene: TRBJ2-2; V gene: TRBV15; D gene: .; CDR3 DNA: TGTGCCACCCCCGGAGCGGCGAACACCGGGGAGCTGTTTTTT; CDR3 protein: CATPGAANTGELFF
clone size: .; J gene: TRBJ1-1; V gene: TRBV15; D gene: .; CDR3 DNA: TGTGCCACCAGCAGAGTTGGCAGGGGTGAGGGTGGTTTCTTT; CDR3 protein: CATSRVGRGEGGFF
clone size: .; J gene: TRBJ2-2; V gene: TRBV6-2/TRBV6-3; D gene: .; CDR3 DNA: TGTGCCAGCAGGTGGCGGGGATCAGGGGAGCTGTTTTTT; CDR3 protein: CASRWRGSGELFF
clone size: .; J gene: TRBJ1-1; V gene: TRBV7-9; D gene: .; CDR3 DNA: TGTGCCAGCAGTCACGCATGGGAGGACACTGAAGCTTTCTTT; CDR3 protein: CASSHAWEDTEAFF
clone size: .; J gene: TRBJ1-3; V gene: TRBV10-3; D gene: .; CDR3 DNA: TGTGCCATCAGCTCCTCTGGAAACACCATATATTTT; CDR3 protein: CAISSSGNTIYF
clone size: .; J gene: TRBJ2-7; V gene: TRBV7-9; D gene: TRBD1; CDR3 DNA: TGTGCCAGCAGCTACCCGGACAGGGGGACCTACGAGCAGTACTTC; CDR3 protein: CASSYPDRGTYEQYF
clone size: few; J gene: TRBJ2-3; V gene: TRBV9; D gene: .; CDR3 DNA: TGTGCCAGCAGCGTACTGGGAGTGGCAGATACGCAGTATTTT; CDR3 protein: CASSVLGVADTQYF
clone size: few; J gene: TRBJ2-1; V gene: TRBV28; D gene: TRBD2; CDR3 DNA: TGTGCCAGCAGCCCAACTAGCGGGAGGTACCACAATGAGCAGTTCTTC; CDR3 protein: CASSPTSGRYHNEQFF
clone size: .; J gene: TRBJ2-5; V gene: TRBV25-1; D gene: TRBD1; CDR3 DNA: TGTGCCAGCAGTGATTCGGGACAGGGAATAGAGACCCAGTACTTC; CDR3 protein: CASSDSGQGIETQYF
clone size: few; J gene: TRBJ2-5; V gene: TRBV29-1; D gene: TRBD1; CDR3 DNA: TGCAGCGTTCACGGACAGGGCGTCCAAGAGACCCAGTACTTC; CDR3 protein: CSVHGQGVQETQYF
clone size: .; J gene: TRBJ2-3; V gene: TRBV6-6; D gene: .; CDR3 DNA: TGTGCCAGCAGTTACGCCCTAGTAGGCACAGATACGCAGTATTTT; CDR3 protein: CASSYALVGTDTQYF
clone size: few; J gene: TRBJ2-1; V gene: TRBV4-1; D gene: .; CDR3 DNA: TGCGCCAGCAGCCAACCGAGGCCCAATGAGCAGTTCTTC; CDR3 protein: CASSQPRPNEQFF
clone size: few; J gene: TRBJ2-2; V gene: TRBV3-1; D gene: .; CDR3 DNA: TGTGCCAGCAGCCAAGATCTCGACTTAAACACCGGGGAGCTGTTTTTT; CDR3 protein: CASSQDLDLNTGELFF
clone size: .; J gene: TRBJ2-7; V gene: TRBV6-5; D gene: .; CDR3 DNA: TGTGCCAGCAGTGGACCTCGTCGGGCCTCCTACGAGCAGTACTTC; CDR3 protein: CASSGPRRASYEQYF
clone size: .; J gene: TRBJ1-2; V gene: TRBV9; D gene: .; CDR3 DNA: TGTGCCAGCAGCGTAGCCGGTGATTCATTCAGTAACTATGGCTACACCTTC; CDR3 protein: CASSVAGDSFSNYGYTF
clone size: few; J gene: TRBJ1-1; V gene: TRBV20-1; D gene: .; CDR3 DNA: TGCAGTGCTTCAGACAGCCCTGAAGAAGCTTTCTTT; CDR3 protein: CSASDSPEEAFF
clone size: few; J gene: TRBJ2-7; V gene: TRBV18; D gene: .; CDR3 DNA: TGTGCCAGCTCACCAAAGGACAGCTACGAGCAGTACTTC; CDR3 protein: CASSPKDSYEQYF
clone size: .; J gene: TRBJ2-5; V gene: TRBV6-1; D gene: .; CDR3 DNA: TGTGCCAGCAGTGACTTACTAGGAAAGGAAGAGACCCAGTACTTC; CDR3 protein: CASSDLLGKEETQYF
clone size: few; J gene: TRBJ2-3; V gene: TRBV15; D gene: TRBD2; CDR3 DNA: TGTGCCACCAGCAGAGATAGACTAGCGGGAGGCGCAGATACGCAGTATTTT; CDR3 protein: CATSRDRLAGGADTQYF
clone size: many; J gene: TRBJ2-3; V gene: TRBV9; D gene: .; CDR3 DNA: TGTGCCAGCAGCGCTCGGTCCCAGTCGGCAGATACGCAGTATTTT; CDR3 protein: CASSARSQSADTQYF
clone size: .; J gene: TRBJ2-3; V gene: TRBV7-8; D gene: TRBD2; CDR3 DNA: TGTGCCAGCAGTCAAGTCTCTGCGGGGGGCACAGATACGCAGTATTTT; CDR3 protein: CASSQVSAGGTDTQYF
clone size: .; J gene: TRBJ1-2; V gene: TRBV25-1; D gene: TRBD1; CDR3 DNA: TGTGCCAGCAGCACAACAGGGGCGGTGGGCTACACCTTC; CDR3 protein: CASSTTGAVGYTF
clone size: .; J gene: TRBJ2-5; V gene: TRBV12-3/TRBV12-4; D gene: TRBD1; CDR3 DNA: TGTGCCAGCAGCCCCAGGTCAGGGGGTGTGGAGACCCAGTACTTC; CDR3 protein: CASSPRSGGVETQYF
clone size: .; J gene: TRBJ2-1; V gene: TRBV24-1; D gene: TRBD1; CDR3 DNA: TGTGCCACCAGCCTGACAGGGGACAATGAGCAGTTCTTC; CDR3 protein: CATSLTGDNEQFF
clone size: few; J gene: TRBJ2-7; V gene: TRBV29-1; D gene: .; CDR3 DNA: TGCAGCGTTGAAGAGGGGGGCGTGGGGAACGAGCAGTACTTC; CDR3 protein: CSVEEGGVGNEQYF
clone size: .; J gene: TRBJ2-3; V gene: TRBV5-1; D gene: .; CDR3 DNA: TGCGCCAGCAGCTTGGAAGGGTGGAGAGATACGCAGTATTTT; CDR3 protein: CASSLEGWRDTQYF
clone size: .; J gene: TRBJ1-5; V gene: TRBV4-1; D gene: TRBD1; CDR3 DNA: TGCGCCAGCAGCCCAAGGGACAGGGGGATTAGCAATCAGCCCCAGCATTTT; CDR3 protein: CASSPRDRGISNQPQHF
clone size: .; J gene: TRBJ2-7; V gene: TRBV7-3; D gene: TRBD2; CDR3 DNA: TGTGCCAGCAGCCCCTTTGGGTACTTAGCGGGAGGGCCGGAAGAGCAGTACTTC; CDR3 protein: CASSPFGYLAGGPEEQYF
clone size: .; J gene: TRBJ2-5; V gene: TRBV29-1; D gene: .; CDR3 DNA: TGCAGCGTTGAAAGAGGGGATTCGGCGAGGACCCAGTACTTC; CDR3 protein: CSVERGDSARTQYF
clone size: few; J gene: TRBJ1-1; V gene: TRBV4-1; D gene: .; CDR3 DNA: TGCGCCAGCAGCCAGAACGTACCCGAGACTGAAGCTTTCTTT; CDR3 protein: CASSQNVPETEAFF
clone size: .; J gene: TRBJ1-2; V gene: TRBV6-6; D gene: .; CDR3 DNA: TGTGCCAGCAGTTACTCGTCCGGGCCGAACTATGGCTACACCTTC; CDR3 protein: CASSYSSGPNYGYTF
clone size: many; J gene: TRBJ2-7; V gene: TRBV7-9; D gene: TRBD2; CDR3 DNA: TGTGCCAGCAGCTCTAGCGGGACAACCTACGAGCAGTACTTC; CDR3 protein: CASSSSGTTYEQYF
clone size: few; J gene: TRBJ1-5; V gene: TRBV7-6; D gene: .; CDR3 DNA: TGTGCCAGCAGCCCAGGGTTGTACGGTCAGCCCCAGCATTTT; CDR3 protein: CASSPGLYGQPQHF
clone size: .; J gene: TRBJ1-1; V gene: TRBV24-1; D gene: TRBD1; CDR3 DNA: TGTGCCACCCCAGGGGGGGGGTGCACTGAAGCTTTCTTT; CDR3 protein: CATPGGGCTEAFF